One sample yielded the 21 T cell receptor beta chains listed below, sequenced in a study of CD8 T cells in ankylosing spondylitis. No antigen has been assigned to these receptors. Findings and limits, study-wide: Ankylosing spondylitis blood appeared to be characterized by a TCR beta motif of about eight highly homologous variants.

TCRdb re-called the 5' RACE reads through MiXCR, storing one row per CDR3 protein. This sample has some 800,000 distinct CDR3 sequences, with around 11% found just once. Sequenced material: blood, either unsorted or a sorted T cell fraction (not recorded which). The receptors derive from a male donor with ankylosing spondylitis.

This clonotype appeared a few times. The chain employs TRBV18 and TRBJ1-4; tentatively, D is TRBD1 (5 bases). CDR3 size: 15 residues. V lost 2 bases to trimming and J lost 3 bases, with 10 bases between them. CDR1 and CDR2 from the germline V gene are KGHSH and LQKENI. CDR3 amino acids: CASSPGGTANEKLFF. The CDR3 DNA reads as TGTGCCAGCTCACCAGGGGGAACAGCTAATGAAAAACTGTTTTTT. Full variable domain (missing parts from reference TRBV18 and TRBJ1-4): NAGVMQNPRHLVRRRGQEARLRCSPMKGHSHVYWYRQLPEEGLKFMVYLQKENIIDESGMPKERFSAEFPKEGPSILRIQQVVRGDSAAYFCASSPGGTANEKLFFGSGTQLSVL.

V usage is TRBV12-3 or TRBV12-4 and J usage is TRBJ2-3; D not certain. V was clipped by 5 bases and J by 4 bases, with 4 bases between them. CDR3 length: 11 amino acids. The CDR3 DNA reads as TGTGCCAGCAGTCACTCAGATACGCAGTATTTT. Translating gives CASSHSDTQYF.

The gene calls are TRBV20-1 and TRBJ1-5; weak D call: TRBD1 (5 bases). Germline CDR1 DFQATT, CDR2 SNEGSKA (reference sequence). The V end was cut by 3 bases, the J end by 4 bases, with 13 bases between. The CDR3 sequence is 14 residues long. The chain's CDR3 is CSASYGTRNQPQHF. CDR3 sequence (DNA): TGCAGTGCTAGTTATGGGACGAGAAATCAGCCCCAGCATTTT.

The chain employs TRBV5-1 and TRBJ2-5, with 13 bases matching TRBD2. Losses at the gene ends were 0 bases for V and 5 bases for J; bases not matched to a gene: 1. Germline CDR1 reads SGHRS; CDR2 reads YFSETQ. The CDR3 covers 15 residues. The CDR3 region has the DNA TGCGCCAGCAGCTTGGAACTAGCGGGAGGGGAGACCCAGTACTTC. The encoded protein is CASSLELAGGETQYF.

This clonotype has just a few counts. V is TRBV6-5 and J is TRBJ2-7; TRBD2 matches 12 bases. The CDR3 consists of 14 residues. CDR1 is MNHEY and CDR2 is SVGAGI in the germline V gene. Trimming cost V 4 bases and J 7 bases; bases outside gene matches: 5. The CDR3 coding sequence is TGTGCCAGCAGTTCGACTAGCGGGAGTGGAGAGCAGTACTTC. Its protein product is CASSSTSGSGEQYF.

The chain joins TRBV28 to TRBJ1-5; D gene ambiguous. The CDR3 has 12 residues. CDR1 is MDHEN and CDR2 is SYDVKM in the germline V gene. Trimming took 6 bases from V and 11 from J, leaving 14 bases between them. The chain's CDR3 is CASSSQGKAQHF. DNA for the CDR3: TGTGCCAGCAGCTCACAAGGGAAAGCCCAGCATTTT.

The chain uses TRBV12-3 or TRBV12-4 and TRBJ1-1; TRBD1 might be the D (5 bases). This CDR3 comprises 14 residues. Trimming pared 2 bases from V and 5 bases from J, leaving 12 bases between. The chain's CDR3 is CASSLWGKGTEAFF. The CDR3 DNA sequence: TGTGCCAGCAGTTTATGGGGGAAAGGGACTGAAGCTTTCTTT.

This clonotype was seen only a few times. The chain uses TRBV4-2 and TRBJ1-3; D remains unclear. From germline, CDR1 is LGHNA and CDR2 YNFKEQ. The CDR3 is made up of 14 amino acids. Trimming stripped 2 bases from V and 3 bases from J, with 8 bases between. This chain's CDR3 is CASSQLGIGNTIYF. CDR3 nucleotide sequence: TGTGCCAGCAGCCAACTCGGCATTGGAAACACCATATATTTT.

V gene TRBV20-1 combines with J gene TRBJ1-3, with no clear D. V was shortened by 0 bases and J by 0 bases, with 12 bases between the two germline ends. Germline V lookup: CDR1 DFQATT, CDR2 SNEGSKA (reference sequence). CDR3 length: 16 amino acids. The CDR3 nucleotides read TGCAGTGCTAGAGATGTTCGGGAATACTCTGGAAACACCATATATTTT. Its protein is CSARDVREYSGNTIYF.

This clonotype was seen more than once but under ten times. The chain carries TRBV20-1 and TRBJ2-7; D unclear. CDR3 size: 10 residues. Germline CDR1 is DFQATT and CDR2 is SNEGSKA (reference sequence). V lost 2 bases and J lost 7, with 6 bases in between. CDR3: CSARFGEQYF. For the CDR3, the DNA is TGCAGTGCTAGATTTGGGGAGCAGTACTTC.

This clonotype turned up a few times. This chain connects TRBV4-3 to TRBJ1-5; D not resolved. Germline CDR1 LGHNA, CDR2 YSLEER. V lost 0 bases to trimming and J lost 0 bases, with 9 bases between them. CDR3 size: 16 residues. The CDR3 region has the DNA TGCGCCAGCAGCCAAGATGCGGACTATAGCAATCAGCCCCAGCATTTT. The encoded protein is CASSQDADYSNQPQHF.

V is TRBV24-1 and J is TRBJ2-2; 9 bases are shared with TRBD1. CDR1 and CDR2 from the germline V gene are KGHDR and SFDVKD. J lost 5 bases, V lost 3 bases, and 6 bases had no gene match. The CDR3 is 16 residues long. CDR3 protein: CATSDLDRGGTGELFF. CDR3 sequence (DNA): TGTGCCACCAGTGATCTGGACAGGGGCGGGACCGGGGAGCTGTTTTTT.

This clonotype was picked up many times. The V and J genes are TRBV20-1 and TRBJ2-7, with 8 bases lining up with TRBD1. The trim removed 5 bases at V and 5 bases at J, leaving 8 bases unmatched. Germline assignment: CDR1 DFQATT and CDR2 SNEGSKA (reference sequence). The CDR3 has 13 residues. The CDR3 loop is CSAAGDRYDEQYF. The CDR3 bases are TGCAGTGCTGCTGGGGACAGGTACGACGAGCAGTACTTC.

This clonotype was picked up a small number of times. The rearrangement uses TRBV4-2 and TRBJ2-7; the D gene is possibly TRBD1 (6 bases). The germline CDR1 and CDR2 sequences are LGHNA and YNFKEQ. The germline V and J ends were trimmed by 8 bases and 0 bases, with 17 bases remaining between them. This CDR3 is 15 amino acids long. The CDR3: CASAVWGLSSYEQYF. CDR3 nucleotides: TGTGCCAGCGCTGTCTGGGGGCTCAGCTCCTACGAGCAGTACTTC.

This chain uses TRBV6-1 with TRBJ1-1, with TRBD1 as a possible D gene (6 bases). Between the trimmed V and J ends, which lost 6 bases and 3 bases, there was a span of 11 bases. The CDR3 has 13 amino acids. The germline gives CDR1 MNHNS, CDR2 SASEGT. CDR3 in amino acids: CASRAYRDTEAFF. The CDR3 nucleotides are TGTGCCAGCAGGGCGTACAGGGACACTGAAGCTTTCTTT.

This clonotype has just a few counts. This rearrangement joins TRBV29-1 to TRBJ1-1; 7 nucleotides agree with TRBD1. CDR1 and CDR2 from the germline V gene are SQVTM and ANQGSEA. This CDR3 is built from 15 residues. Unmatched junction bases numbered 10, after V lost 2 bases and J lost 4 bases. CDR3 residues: CSVERWTGRGTEAFF. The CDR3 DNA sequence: TGCAGCGTTGAACGGTGGACAGGCCGGGGCACTGAAGCTTTCTTT. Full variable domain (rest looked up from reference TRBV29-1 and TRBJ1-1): SAVISQKPSRDICQRGTSLTIQCQVDSQVTMMFWYRQQPGQSLTLIATANQGSEATYESGFVIDKFPISRPNLTFSTLTVSNMSPEDSSIYLCSVERWTGRGTEAFFGQGTRLTVV.

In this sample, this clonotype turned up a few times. CDR3 nucleotides: TGTGCCAGCAGCTTAGCGCCGGTTGGGTATGGCTACACCTTC. It specifies CASSLAPVGYGYTF. This chain uses TRBV7-2 with TRBJ1-2; D not certain. Trimming stripped 0 bases from V and 5 bases from J, with 10 bases between. CDR3 size: 14 residues. CDR1 is SGHTA and CDR2 is FQGNSA in the germline V gene.

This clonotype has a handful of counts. As DNA, the CDR3 is TGTGCCAGCAGACCCCTTAGGGGAAAAACCTACGAGCAGTACTTC. This gives the protein CASRPLRGKTYEQYF. The chain couples TRBV28 to TRBJ2-7, with TRBD1 as a possible D gene (5 bases). Trimming took off 6 bases at V and 2 bases at J, with 17 bases between the two ends. CDR1 and CDR2 (germline): MDHEN, SYDVKM. This CDR3 region has 15 residues.

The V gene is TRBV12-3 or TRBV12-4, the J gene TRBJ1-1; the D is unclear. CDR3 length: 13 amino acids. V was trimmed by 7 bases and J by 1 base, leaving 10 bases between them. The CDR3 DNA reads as TGTGCCAGCACCCCTCGGGGGAACACTGAAGCTTTCTTT. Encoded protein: CASTPRGNTEAFF.

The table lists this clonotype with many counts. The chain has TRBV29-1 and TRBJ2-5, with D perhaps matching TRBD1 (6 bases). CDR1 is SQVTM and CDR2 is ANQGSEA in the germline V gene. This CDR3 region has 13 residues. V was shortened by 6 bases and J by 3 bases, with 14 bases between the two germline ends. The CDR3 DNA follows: TGCAGCGTACGACCAGGGGAGAAAGAGACCCAGTACTTC. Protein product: CSVRPGEKETQYF.

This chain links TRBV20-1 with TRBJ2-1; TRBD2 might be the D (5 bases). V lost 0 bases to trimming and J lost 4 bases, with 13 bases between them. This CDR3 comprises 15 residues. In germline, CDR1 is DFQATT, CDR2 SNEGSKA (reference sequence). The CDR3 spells CSARDRKRTYNEQFF. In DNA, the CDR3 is TGCAGTGCTAGAGATCGGAAGCGGACTTACAATGAGCAGTTCTTC.